This passage covers 2 T cell receptor beta chains from one sample sequenced in a study of control samples from healthy donors and cancer patients. Assay used: immunoSEQ multiplex PCR; TCRdb lists only in-frame clones, some missing. In the table there are about 220,000 clones, 90% to 95% of which are singletons. The sample consisted of blood. These receptors originate from a man aged 50-60 years in good health.

The gene calls are TRBV28 and TRBJ1-2; 11 nucleotides align to TRBD1. The germline CDR1 and CDR2 sequences are MDHEN and SYDVKM. Germline trimming cut 6 bases from V and 8 bases from J; bases unmatched to any gene: 11. CDR3 length equals 15 residues. CDR3: CASRLAGQGARGYTF. CDR3 in DNA: TGTGCCAGCAGGCTCGCAGGACAGGGGGCGCGGGGCTACACCTTC.

In its sample, this clone was seen once. This chain links TRBV24-1 with TRBJ2-1; 10 bases are a match to TRBD1. Per the germline V gene, CDR1 is KGHDR and CDR2 is SFDVKD. V lost 0 bases to trimming and J lost 2 bases; unmatched junction nucleotides: 0. The CDR3 runs 16 residues. CDR3 in amino acids: CATSDLGTGAYNEQFF. The CDR3 nucleotides read TGTGCCACCAGTGATTTGGGGACAGGGGCCTACAATGAGCAGTTCTTC.